Presented here are 21 T cell receptor beta chains from one specimen sequenced in a study of T cell responses to AZD1222 COVID-19 vaccine. Data came from immunoSEQ multiplex PCR; TCRdb stores just in-frame clones and leaves some out. In the table there are some 96,000 clones, over 90% of which are singletons. This material consisted of peripheral blood, taken on day 0 of AZD1222 vaccination. These receptors were collected from an adult in good health.

This clone showed up just a few times. CDR3 amino acids: CASSFGQGIYEQYF. CDR3 sequence (DNA): TGCGCCAGCAGCTTTGGACAGGGAATCTACGAGCAGTACTTC. V gene TRBV5-1 combines with J gene TRBJ2-7; 8 bases agree with TRBD1. Per the germline V gene, CDR1 is SGHRS and CDR2 is YFSETQ. Trimming at V came to 2 bases and at J to 3 bases, leaving 4 bases not matched to a gene. The CDR3 loop spans 14 amino acids. Full variable domain (remainder filled in from reference TRBV5-1 and TRBJ2-7): KAGVTQTPRYLIKTRGQQVTLSCSPISGHRSVSWYQQTPGQGLQFLFEYFSETQRNKGNFPGRFSGRQFSNSRSEMNVSTLELGDSALYLCASSFGQGIYEQYFGPGTRLTVT.

The V call is TRBV29-1, the J call TRBJ2-1; D possibly corresponds to TRBD1 (6 bases). This CDR3 has 11 amino acids. Germline V gene sequence: CDR1 SQVTM, CDR2 ANQGSEA. The V and J ends lost 5 bases and 10 bases respectively, with 12 bases between them. The chain's CDR3 is CSVTRGYEQFF. The CDR3 bases are TGCAGCGTTACGAGGGGGTACGAGCAGTTCTTC.

The V and J genes are TRBV5-1 and TRBJ2-3; D unclear. The CDR3 runs 14 residues. Germline assignment: CDR1 SGHRS and CDR2 YFSETQ. V lost 3 bases, J lost 0 bases, and 8 bases lay in between. The CDR3 spells CASSYPSSTDTQYF. The CDR3 nucleotides read TGCGCCAGCAGCTATCCCTCTAGCACAGATACGCAGTATTTT. The full variable domain, rest sourced from reference TRBV5-1 and TRBJ2-3, is KAGVTQTPRYLIKTRGQQVTLSCSPISGHRSVSWYQQTPGQGLQFLFEYFSETQRNKGNFPGRFSGRQFSNSRSEMNVSTLELGDSALYLCASSYPSSTDTQYFGPGTRLTVL.

This clone was seen once. The CDR3 reads CASSQVASYEQYF. The CDR3 region has the DNA TGTGCCAGCAGCCAAGTGGCTTCCTACGAGCAGTACTTC. The chain recombines TRBV4-2 with TRBJ2-7; D uncertain. The V gene lost 1 base and the J gene lost 1 base, with 5 bases spanning the gap. The CDR3 has 13 residues. Germline V CDR1 and CDR2: LGHNA, YNFKEQ.

The chain links TRBV5-1 to TRBJ1-5, with D unclear. The V end lost 0 bases, the J end lost 3 bases, and 7 bases lay between the germline ends. Per germline, CDR1 SGHRS and CDR2 YFSETQ. The CDR3 loop spans 14 amino acids. Here the CDR3 reads CASSLGLDNQPQHF. CDR3 coding DNA: TGCGCCAGCAGCTTGGGACTTGACAATCAGCCCCAGCATTTT.

The gene calls are TRBV5-1 and TRBJ2-3; a possible D gene is TRBD2 (5 bases). Germline values: CDR1 SGHRS, CDR2 YFSETQ. The CDR3 totals 12 residues. V lost 4 bases and J 6 bases, leaving 9 bases between the germline ends. In DNA form, the CDR3 reads TGCGCCAGCAGCATCGACTACGATACGCAGTATTTT. Its protein is CASSIDYDTQYF.

On this clone itself: Other nucleotide sequences from this sample produce the same CDR3. The chain joins TRBV11-2 to TRBJ1-5; 7 bases fit TRBD1. The V gene end was trimmed by 5 bases and the J gene end by 4 bases; junction bases not matched to a gene: 5. This CDR3 has 14 amino acids. The germline CDR1 and CDR2 sequences are SGHAT and FQNNGV. CDR3 nucleotides: TGTGCCAGCAGCCCCGGGACAGCGAATCAGCCCCAGCATTTT. Amino acids: CASSPGTANQPQHF.

This rearrangement joins TRBV6-4 to TRBJ2-1; 7 bases line up with TRBD1. V was pared by 3 bases and J by 7 bases, with 6 bases of the junction left unmatched. The CDR3 has 14 amino acids. Looked up from germline, CDR1 is MRHNA and CDR2 is SNTAGT. Here the CDR3 DNA reads TGTGCCAGCAGTGAAGGTGAGGGGGCAAATGAGCAGTTCTTC. Protein product: CASSEGEGANEQFF.

The CDR3 DNA sequence: TGTGCCAGCAGTGAAACGAACAGGGGGAACTCACCCCTCCACTTT. Translated, it gives CASSETNRGNSPLHF. This sequence joins TRBV6-1 and TRBJ1-6; 8 bases map to TRBD1. The CDR3 consists of 15 residues. Per the germline V gene, CDR1 is MNHNS and CDR2 is SASEGT. The J segment lost 10 bases and the V segment lost 2 bases, leaving 7 bases of the junction unmatched.

The chain carries TRBV6-4 and TRBJ2-2, with 9 bases fitting TRBD1. V was clipped by 5 bases and J by 6 bases; unmatched bases: 10. Germline CDR1 and CDR2: MRHNA and SNTAGT. CDR3 length: 16 residues. This chain's CDR3 is CASSLRGTGSPGELFF. In nucleotides, the CDR3 is TGTGCCAGCAGTCTTCGCGGGACAGGGTCCCCCGGGGAGCTGTTTTTT.

The chain uses TRBV6-5 and TRBJ1-6, with no clear D. CDR3 length: 14 residues. Deletions cut 3 bases from V and 8 bases from J, with 11 bases between. The germline CDR1 and CDR2 sequences are MNHEY and SVGAGI. The CDR3 spells CASSYTDSDSPLHF. In DNA, the CDR3 is TGTGCCAGCAGTTATACGGACTCGGATTCACCCCTCCACTTT.

The V gene is TRBV27, the J gene TRBJ2-7, with D unresolved. The CDR3 length is 14 residues. V was cut by 3 bases and J by 2 bases, with 11 bases left in between. Germline CDR1 and CDR2: MNHEY and SMNVEV (reference sequence). CDR3 sequence: CASSFSGLPYEQYF. The CDR3, as DNA: TGTGCCAGCAGTTTTTCCGGTCTCCCCTACGAGCAGTACTTC.

The V and J genes are TRBV2 and TRBJ1-5; weak D call: TRBD1 (5 bases). Germline V CDR1 and CDR2: SNHLY, FYNNEI. CDR3 length: 14 residues. Trimming shortened V by 4 bases and J by 7 bases, and 14 bases separated the two germline ends. Here the CDR3 reads CASSVGQTGQPQHF. The CDR3 region has the DNA TGTGCCAGCAGTGTCGGACAAACGGGACAGCCCCAGCATTTT.

This rearrangement joins TRBV15 to TRBJ1-4; TRBD1 matches 7 bases. The CDR3 spans 19 residues. The junction had 14 bases not matched to a gene; V was cut back by 4 bases and J by 0 bases. Germline V CDR1 and CDR2: LNHNV, YYDKDF (reference sequence). The CDR3 loop reads CATSTRQGEAPSTNEKLFF. CDR3 DNA: TGTGCCACCAGCACCCGACAGGGTGAGGCCCCCTCAACTAATGAAAAACTGTTTTTT. Full variable domain (outside the CDR3, taken from reference TRBV15 and TRBJ1-4): DAMVIQNPRYQVTQFGKPVTLSCSQTLNHNVMYWYQQKSSQAPKLLFHYYDKDFNNEADTPDNFQSRRPNTSFCFLDIRSPGLGDTAMYLCATSTRQGEAPSTNEKLFFGSGTQLSVL.

In DNA, the CDR3 is TGTGCCAGCACCACGTCAGGGGGGGGCAATGAGCAGTTCTTC. Translating gives CASTTSGGGNEQFF. The chain links TRBV6-6 to TRBJ2-1; D assignment may be TRBD1 or TRBD2 (7 bases each). Germline assignment: CDR1 MNHNY and CDR2 SVGAGI (reference sequence). V lost 7 bases to trimming and J lost 6 bases, with 16 bases between them. The CDR3 length is 14 residues.

This sequence joins TRBV15 and TRBJ2-5, with 8 bases that match TRBD2. With 0 bases clipped from V and 2 bases from J, the junction kept 8 bases outside the gene matches. The germline V gene has CDR1 LNHNV and CDR2 YYDKDF (reference sequence). CDR3 size: 17 residues. The CDR3 sequence is CATSRDLIAGLQETQYF. In DNA form, the CDR3 reads TGTGCCACCAGCAGAGATCTGATAGCGGGACTACAAGAGACCCAGTACTTC.

The rearrangement joins TRBV5-1 to TRBJ2-3; D is undetermined. Germline V gives CDR1 SGHRS, CDR2 YFSETQ. The CDR3 runs to 16 residues. Deletions cut 0 bases from V and 4 bases from J, with 15 bases between. The chain's CDR3 is CASSLAIGLWADTQYF. In nucleotides, the CDR3 is TGCGCCAGCAGCTTGGCAATAGGCCTTTGGGCAGATACGCAGTATTTT. Full variable domain (rest looked up from reference TRBV5-1 and TRBJ2-3): KAGVTQTPRYLIKTRGQQVTLSCSPISGHRSVSWYQQTPGQGLQFLFEYFSETQRNKGNFPGRFSGRQFSNSRSEMNVSTLELGDSALYLCASSLAIGLWADTQYFGPGTRLTVL.

J is TRBJ1-3 and V is TRBV5-1; D gene unclear. The CDR3 has 16 amino acids. CDR1 and CDR2 (germline): SGHRS, YFSETQ. Trimming stripped 6 bases from V and 2 bases from J, with 18 bases between. CDR3 nucleotides: TGCGCCAGCACCGCGGCTAGGCCCAGCCCTGGAAACACCATATATTTT. Encoded protein: CASTAARPSPGNTIYF.

J is TRBJ1-6 and V is TRBV20-1, with D unresolved. The V end was cut by 7 bases, the J end by 14 bases, with 12 bases between. The CDR3 covers 10 residues. Germline CDR1 reads DFQATT; CDR2 reads SNEGSKA (reference sequence). The CDR3 region is CSVPINALHF. CDR3 coding DNA: TGCAGTGTCCCGATCAATGCCCTCCACTTT.

The V gene is TRBV19, the J gene TRBJ2-3, with unresolved D. The CDR3 loop spans 15 amino acids. Deletions cut 1 base from V and 3 bases from J, with 11 bases between. CDR1 LNHDA and CDR2 SQIVND come from the germline V gene (reference sequence). The CDR3 DNA reads as TGTGCCAGTAGTATAGTTTTGGTAAGGACAGATACGCAGTATTTT. This gives the protein CASSIVLVRTDTQYF.

The chain joins TRBV19 to TRBJ1-1; D unresolved. The CDR3 covers 14 residues. V was shortened by 4 bases and J by 0 bases, with 9 bases between the two germline ends. Germline V gene lookup returns CDR1 LNHDA and CDR2 SQIVND (reference sequence). CDR3 bases: TGTGCCAGTAGTACTCAGGTAATGAACACTGAAGCTTTCTTT. This translates into CASSTQVMNTEAFF.